Sequencing of this TCR beta chain was carried out in a study of blood T cell repertoires in COVID-19. Overall study: Collection of acute and convalescent COVID-19 samples took place in the United States, Italy and Spain.

Original processing notes: Amplification of reference gene primers was used by the study to estimate nucleated cell counts. Profiled with immunoSEQ multiplex PCR; TCRdb holds only in-frame clones, not every one. That table gives V, J and clone size, and the DNA gave D and trimming. There are about 190,000 clones in the sample; approximately 79% occur only once, and about 15% lies in the top ten. This CDR3 has 18 amino acids. The J segment lost 5 bases and the V segment lost 5 bases, leaving 18 bases of the junction unmatched. Germline V gene lookup returns CDR1 SEHNR and CDR2 FQNEAQ (reference sequence).

The chain joins TRBV7-9 to TRBJ2-5; 9 nucleotides agree with TRBD2. The sample comprised peripheral blood. The TCR originated in a man aged 30 to 45 with active or convalescent COVID-19. The chain's CDR3 is CASSPPPWAGGRGETQYF. The CDR3 nucleotides read TGTGCCAGCAGCCCCCCCCCGTGGGCGGGGGGGCGGGGGGAGACCCAGTACTTC.